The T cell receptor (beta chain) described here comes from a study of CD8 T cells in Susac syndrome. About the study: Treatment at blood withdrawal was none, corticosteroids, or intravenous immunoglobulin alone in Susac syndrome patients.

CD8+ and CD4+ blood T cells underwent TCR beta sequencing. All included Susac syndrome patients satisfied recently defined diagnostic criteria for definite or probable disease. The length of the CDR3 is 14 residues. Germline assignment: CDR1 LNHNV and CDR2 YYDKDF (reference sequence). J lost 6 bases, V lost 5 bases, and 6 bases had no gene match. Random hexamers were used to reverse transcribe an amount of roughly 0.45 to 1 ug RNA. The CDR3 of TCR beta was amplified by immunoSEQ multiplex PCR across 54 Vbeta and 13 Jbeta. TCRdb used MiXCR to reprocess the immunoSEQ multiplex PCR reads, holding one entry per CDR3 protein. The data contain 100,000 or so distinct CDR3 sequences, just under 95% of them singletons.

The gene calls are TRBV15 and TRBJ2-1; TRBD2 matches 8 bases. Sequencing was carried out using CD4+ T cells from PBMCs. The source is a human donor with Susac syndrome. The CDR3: CATSAGTRTNEQFF. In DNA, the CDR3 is TGTGCCACCAGCGCCGGGACTAGGACCAATGAGCAGTTCTTC.